A selection of T cell receptor beta chains follows, all from one sample in a study of T cell responses to AZD1222 COVID-19 vaccine. Clones were read by immunoSEQ multiplex PCR, and TCRdb kept only the in-frame ones, dropping some. The sample holds about 140,000 clones, approximately 85% seen once. The specimen was peripheral blood, collected 28 days after the second dose of the MenACWY control vaccine. These receptors originate from an adult who received the MenACWY meningococcal vaccine as a control. CDR3s include the opening cysteine and the closing phenylalanine or tryptophan. D genes are given only for firm matches. A clone size is listed for some rows: how often the clone was seen (once, few, many), or a class if it is expanded.

>.|TRBJ2-5|TRBV6-1|.
TGTGCCAGCAGTGAGGTCAGGGGAAAAGAGACCCAGTACTTC
CASSEVRGKETQYF
>.|TRBJ1-6|TRBV3-1/TRBV3-2|TRBD1
TGTGCCAGCAGCCAGGGACAGGCCTTCTCCTATAATTCACCCCTCCACTTT
CASSQGQAFSYNSPLHF
>.|TRBJ1-2|TRBV27|TRBD1
TGTGCCAGCAGTTCGACAGGGGGCTGGAACTATGGCTACACCTTC
CASSSTGGWNYGYTF
>few|TRBJ2-1|TRBV19|TRBD2
TGTGCCAGTAGTAAAGAGGGAGGGAGCTCCTACAATGAGCAGTTCTTC
CASSKEGGSSYNEQFF
>.|TRBJ2-7|TRBV7-9|.
TGTGCCAGCAGCTTACAGGGGGAGCAGTACTTC
CASSLQGEQYF
>few|TRBJ2-6|TRBV29-1|TRBD1
TGCAGCGTTAGGACAGGGGTTGGGGCCAACGTCCTGACTTTC
CSVRTGVGANVLTF
>.|TRBJ1-2|TRBV5-1|.
TGCGCCAGCAGCTTGAGTCAGGACTATGGCTACACCTTC
CASSLSQDYGYTF
>.|TRBJ1-6|TRBV11-2|.
TGTGCCAGCAGCTTAAGTCAGATAGTTTCACCCCTCCACTTT
CASSLSQIVSPLHF
>.|TRBJ2-3|TRBV5-1|TRBD1
TGCGCCAGCAGCAAGGGACAGCTACACACAGATACGCAGTATTTT
CASSKGQLHTDTQYF
>.|TRBJ2-6|TRBV7-2|.
TGTGCCAGCAGTGCCAAAGCGCGTTCTGGGGCCAACGTCCTGACTTTC
CASSAKARSGANVLTF
>.|TRBJ2-7|TRBV9|.
TGTGCCAGCAGCTCGGGACTCGGGGCAGAGCAGTACTTC
CASSSGLGAEQYF
>.|TRBJ1-5|TRBV6-2/TRBV6-3|.
TGTGCCAGCAGTTACTTAGGCAGTGCCAACAATCAGCCCCAGCATTTT
CASSYLGSANNQPQHF
>.|TRBJ2-7|TRBV11-3|.
TGTGCCAGCAGCTTGGCAGTGGCACGCGAGCAGTACTTC
CASSLAVAREQYF
>.|TRBJ1-2|TRBV10-3|TRBD1
TGTGCCATCAGTGAGTCGGGACAGGGGGCTGGCTACACCTTC
CAISESGQGAGYTF
>.|TRBJ1-2|TRBV6-1|TRBD1
TGTGCCAGCAGTGATCCAAAGGGACAGGGAGGCTATGGCTACACCTTC
CASSDPKGQGGYGYTF
>.|TRBJ1-5|TRBV19|.
TGTGCCAGTAGTATAGGCGGGGGGCCTCAGCCCCAGCATTTT
CASSIGGGPQPQHF
>few|TRBJ1-2|TRBV6-1|.
TGTGCCAGCAGTGACGCCCCCTTAGGAGGCTACACCTTC
CASSDAPLGGYTF
>.|TRBJ2-3|TRBV7-8|TRBD2
TGTGCCAGCAGCTCCGACCTTAGCGGGAGGGACGATTTCACAGATACGCAGTATTTT
CASSSDLSGRDDFTDTQYF
>.|TRBJ2-7|TRBV11-2|TRBD1
TGTGCCAGCAGCTCACCGACAGGGGGGTACGAGCAGTACTTC
CASSSPTGGYEQYF
>.|TRBJ2-3|TRBV2|.
TGTGCCAGCATGGGCAGGCCCTACACAGATACGCAGTATTTT
CASMGRPYTDTQYF
>.|TRBJ2-2|TRBV27|TRBD1
TGTGCCAGCAGCCTTCGCGACAGGGTCAACACCGGGGAGCTGTTTTTT
CASSLRDRVNTGELFF
>.|TRBJ1-3|TRBV5-1|.
TGCGCCAGCAGCTTGAGCGGGCCCGACCGGGGAAACACCATATATTTT
CASSLSGPDRGNTIYF
>.|TRBJ2-6|TRBV7-2|.
TGTGCCAGCAGCTTAGCGCCCGGGGGTATTGGGGCCAACGTCCTGACTTTC
CASSLAPGGIGANVLTF
>.|TRBJ1-1|TRBV15|TRBD1
TGTGCCACCAGCGAGACCTACAGGGGGAGAACTTTCTTT
CATSETYRGRTFF
>.|TRBJ1-3|TRBV5-4|TRBD1
TGTGCCAGCAGCGGACAGGGGATGTATGGAAACACCATATATTTT
CASSGQGMYGNTIYF
>.|TRBJ1-1|TRBV2|.
TGTGCCAGCAGCAAGAACATGGGCACTGAAGCTTTCTTT
CASSKNMGTEAFF
>.|TRBJ2-3|TRBV7-9|TRBD1
TGTGCCAGCAGCTTGGGACAGGGGTTGGTAGATACGCAGTATTTT
CASSLGQGLVDTQYF
>once|TRBJ2-6|TRBV4-3|.
TGCGCCAGCAGCCAAGGGACCGGCGGGGCTCGACCTGGGGCCAACGTCCTGACTTTC
CASSQGTGGARPGANVLTF
>.|TRBJ1-5|TRBV13|.
TGTGCCAGCAGCTTCTTTAATCAGCCCCAGCATTTT
CASSFFNQPQHF
>.|TRBJ1-5|TRBV19|TRBD1
TGTGCCAGTAGTCCCCTGGGACAGGGAGGGAGCAATCAGCCCCAGCATTTT
CASSPLGQGGSNQPQHF
>.|TRBJ1-2|TRBV6-2/TRBV6-3|.
TGTGCCAGCAGTTACTCTCCTACAGGGATCGTAGGCTATGGCTACACCTTC
CASSYSPTGIVGYGYTF
>.|TRBJ1-5|TRBV5-6|.
TGTGCCAGCAGCCGTGGCCCCAATCAGCCCCAGCATTTT
CASSRGPNQPQHF
>.|TRBJ1-2|TRBV11-2|.
TGTGCCAGCACCAAGACCATTGGGGTTGGTGGCTACACCTTC
CASTKTIGVGGYTF
>.|TRBJ1-2|TRBV27|.
TGTGCCAGCAGCCTTCGGAGGGGCCGGAATGGCTACACCTTC
CASSLRRGRNGYTF
>.|TRBJ2-7|TRBV5-1|TRBD2
TGCGCCAGCAGCCGGGGGACTAGCGAGTCCTACGAGCAGTACTTC
CASSRGTSESYEQYF
>.|TRBJ1-2|TRBV7-2|.
TGTGCCAGCAGCCGTCGGACCGCCTCTAACTATGGCTACACCTTC
CASSRRTASNYGYTF
>.|TRBJ2-2|TRBV15|.
TGTGCCACCAGCAGGGACTACTCGGTCCTACGGGACACCGGGGAGCTGTTTTTT
CATSRDYSVLRDTGELFF
>few|TRBJ2-5|TRBV5-1|TRBD2
TGCGCCAGCAGCTTGAGCGGGAGCGGGCAAGAGACCCAGTACTTC
CASSLSGSGQETQYF
>.|TRBJ2-7|TRBV28|.
TGTGCCAGCACGGACACCCAGAGGGAGCAGTACTTC
CASTDTQREQYF
>.|TRBJ2-3|TRBV5-1|.
TGCGCCAGCAGCTTGAGTCGCACAGATACGCAGTATTTT
CASSLSRTDTQYF
>.|TRBJ1-5|TRBV21-1|.
TGTGCCAGCAGCAAAGCGCCCAGGGGGAGACAGCCCCAGCATTTT
CASSKAPRGRQPQHF
>.|TRBJ2-2|TRBV5-1|.
TGCGCCAGCAGCTGGGGACTGGAGAACACCGGGGAGCTGTTTTTT
CASSWGLENTGELFF
>.|TRBJ2-3|TRBV9|.
TGTGCCAGCAGCGTAGCGGCCACAGGATCCGCAGATACGCAGTATTTT
CASSVAATGSADTQYF
>.|TRBJ1-3|TRBV4-3|TRBD1
TGCGCCAGCAGCCAAAACCTGGGACAGGGGATCTCTGGAAACACCATATATTTT
CASSQNLGQGISGNTIYF
>.|TRBJ1-5|TRBV30|.
TGTGCCTGGAGTGCCCGGGCCAACAATCAGCCCCAGCATTTT
CAWSARANNQPQHF
>.|TRBJ2-7|TRBV12-5|.
TGTGCTAGTGTTGGGGTGACAGATACCTACGAGCAGTACTTC
CASVGVTDTYEQYF
>.|TRBJ1-6|TRBV11-3|.
TGTGCCAGCAGCCCCACGGGATATAATTCACCCCTCCACTTT
CASSPTGYNSPLHF
>.|TRBJ1-5|TRBV4-1|.
TGCGCCAGCAGCCAACGAGATCCGCAGGGTAATCAGCCCCAGCATTTT
CASSQRDPQGNQPQHF
>once|TRBJ2-2|TRBV7-2|TRBD2
TGTGCCAGCAGACTTAGCGGGAGGGCCAACACCGGGGAGCTGTTTTTT
CASRLSGRANTGELFF
>.|TRBJ1-6|TRBV28|.
TGTGCCAGCAGTTCCCCACCGGAGGGTTCACCCCTCCACTTT
CASSSPPEGSPLHF
>.|TRBJ2-7|TRBV18|.
TGTGCCAGCTCACCGGGATCCTACGAGCAGTACTTC
CASSPGSYEQYF
>.|TRBJ1-3|TRBV5-6|TRBD1
TGTGCCAGCAGCCGGAGACGCGGGACAGGGAACGGACCTGGAAACACCATATATTTT
CASSRRRGTGNGPGNTIYF
>.|TRBJ1-4|TRBV5-1|TRBD1
TGCGCCAGCAGCTTTATAGGGACAGGGGCTGAAAAACTGTTTTTT
CASSFIGTGAEKLFF
>.|TRBJ2-3|TRBV2|.
TGTGCCAGCAAACGTGCAGACACAGATACGCAGTATTTT
CASKRADTDTQYF
>.|TRBJ1-5|TRBV3-1/TRBV3-2|.
TGTGCCAGCAGCCCCGGACAGACTAATCAGCCCCAGCATTTT
CASSPGQTNQPQHF